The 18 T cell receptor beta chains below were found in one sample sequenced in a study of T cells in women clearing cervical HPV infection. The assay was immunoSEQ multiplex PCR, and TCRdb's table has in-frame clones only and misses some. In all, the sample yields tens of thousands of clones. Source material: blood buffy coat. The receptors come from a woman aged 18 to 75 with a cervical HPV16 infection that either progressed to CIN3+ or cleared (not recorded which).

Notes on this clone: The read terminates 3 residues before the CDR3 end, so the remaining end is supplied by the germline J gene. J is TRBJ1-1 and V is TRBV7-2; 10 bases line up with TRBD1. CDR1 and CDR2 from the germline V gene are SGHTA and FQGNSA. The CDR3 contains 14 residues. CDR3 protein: CASSYRTGGGEAFF. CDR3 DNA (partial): TGTGCCAGCAGCTACAGGACAGGGGGAGGAGAA.

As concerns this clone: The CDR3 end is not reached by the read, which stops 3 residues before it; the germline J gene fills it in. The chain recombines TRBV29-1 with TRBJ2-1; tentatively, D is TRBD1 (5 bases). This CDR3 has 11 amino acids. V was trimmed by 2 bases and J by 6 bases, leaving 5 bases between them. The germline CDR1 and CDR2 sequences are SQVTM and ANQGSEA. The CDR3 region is CSVERGNEQFF. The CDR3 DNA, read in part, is TGCAGCGTTGAAAGGGGCAATGAG.

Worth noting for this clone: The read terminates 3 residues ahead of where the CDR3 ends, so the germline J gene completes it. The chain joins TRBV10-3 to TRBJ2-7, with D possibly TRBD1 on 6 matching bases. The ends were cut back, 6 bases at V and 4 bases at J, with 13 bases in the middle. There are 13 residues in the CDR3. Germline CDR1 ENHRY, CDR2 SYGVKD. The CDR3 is CAIRETGSYEQYF. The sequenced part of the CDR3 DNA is TGTGCCATCAGGGAGACAGGATCATACGAG.

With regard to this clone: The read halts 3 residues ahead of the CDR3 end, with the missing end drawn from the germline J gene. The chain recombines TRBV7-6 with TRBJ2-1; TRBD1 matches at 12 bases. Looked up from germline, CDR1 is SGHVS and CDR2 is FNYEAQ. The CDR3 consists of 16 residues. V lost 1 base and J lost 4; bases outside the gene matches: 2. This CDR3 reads CASSLGDRGLYNEQFF. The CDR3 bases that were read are TGTGCCAGCAGCTTAGGGGACAGGGGGCTGTACAATGAG.

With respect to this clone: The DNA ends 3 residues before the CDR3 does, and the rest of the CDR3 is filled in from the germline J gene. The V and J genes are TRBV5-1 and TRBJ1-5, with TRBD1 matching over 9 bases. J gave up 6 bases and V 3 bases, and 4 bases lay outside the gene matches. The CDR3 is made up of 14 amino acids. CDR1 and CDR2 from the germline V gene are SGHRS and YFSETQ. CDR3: CASSWGQGVQPQHF. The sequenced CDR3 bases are TGCGCCAGCAGCTGGGGACAGGGAGTTCAGCCC. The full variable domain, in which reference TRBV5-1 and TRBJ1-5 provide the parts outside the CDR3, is KAGVTQTPRYLIKTRGQQVTLSCSPISGHRSVSWYQQTPGQGLQFLFEYFSETQRNKGNFPGRFSGRQFSNSRSEMNVSTLELGDSALYLCASSWGQGVQPQHFGDGTRLSIL.

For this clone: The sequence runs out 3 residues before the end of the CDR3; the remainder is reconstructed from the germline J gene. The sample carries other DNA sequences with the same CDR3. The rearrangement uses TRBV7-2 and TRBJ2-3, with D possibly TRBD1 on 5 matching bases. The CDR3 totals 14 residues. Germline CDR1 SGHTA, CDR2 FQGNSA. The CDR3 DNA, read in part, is TGTGCCAGCAGCCCAGGGCCCAGCAATCAGCCG. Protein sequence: CASSPGPSNQP. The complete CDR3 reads CASSPGPSNQPQYF.

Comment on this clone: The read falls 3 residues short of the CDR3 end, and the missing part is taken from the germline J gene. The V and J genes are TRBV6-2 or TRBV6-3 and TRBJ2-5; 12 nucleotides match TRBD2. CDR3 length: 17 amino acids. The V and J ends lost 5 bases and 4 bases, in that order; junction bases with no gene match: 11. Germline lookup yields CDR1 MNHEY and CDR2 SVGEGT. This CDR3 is CASSRTSGILNAETQYF. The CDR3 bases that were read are TGTGCCAGCAGTCGGACTAGCGGGATTTTGAACGCAGAGACC.

CDR3 residues: CASSLLQGYTF. Incomplete CDR3 DNA: TGTGCCAGCAGTTTATTGCAGGGC. This rearrangement joins TRBV28 to TRBJ1-2; D remains unclear. The CDR3 extends 3 residues past the end of the read, so its final part is completed from the germline J gene. The germline V gene has CDR1 MDHEN and CDR2 SYDVKM. The CDR3 covers 11 residues.

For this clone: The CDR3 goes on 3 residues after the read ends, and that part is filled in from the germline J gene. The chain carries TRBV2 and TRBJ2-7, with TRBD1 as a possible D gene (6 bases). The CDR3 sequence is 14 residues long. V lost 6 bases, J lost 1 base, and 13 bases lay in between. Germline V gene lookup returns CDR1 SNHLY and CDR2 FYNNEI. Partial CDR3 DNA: TGTGCCAGCAGCCTGGGGGCTCTATCCTACGAG. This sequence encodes CASSLGALSYE. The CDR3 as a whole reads CASSLGALSYEQYF.

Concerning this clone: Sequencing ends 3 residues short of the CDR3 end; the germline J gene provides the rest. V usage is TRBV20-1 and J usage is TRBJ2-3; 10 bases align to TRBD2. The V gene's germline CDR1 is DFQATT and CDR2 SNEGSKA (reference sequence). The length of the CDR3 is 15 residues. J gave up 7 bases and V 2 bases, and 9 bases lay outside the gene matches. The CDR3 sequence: CSARPSGRAANTQYF. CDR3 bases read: TGCAGTGCTAGACCCAGCGGGAGGGCCGCGAATACG.

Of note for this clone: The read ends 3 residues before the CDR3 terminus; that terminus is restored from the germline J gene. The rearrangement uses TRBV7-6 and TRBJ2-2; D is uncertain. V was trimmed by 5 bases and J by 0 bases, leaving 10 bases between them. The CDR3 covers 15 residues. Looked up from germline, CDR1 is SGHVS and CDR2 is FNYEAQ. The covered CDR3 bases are TGTGCCAGCAGCCCCTCACGGGCGAACACCGGGGAG. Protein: CASSPSRANTGE. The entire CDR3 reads CASSPSRANTGELFF. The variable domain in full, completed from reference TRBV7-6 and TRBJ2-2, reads GAGVSQSPRYKVTKRGQDVALRCDPISGHVSLYWYRQALGQGPEFLTYFNYEAQQDKSGLPNDRFSAERPEGSISTLTIQRTEQRDSAMYRCASSPSRANTGELFFGEGSRLTVL.

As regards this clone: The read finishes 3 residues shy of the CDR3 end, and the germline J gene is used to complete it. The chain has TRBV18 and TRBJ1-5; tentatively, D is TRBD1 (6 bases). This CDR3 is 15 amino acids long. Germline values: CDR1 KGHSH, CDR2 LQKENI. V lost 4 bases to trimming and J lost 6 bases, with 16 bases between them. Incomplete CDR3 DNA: TGTGCCAGCTCACAGAGACAGGCTGTCGGTCAGCCC. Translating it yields CASSQRQAVGQP. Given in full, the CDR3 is CASSQRQAVGQPQHF.

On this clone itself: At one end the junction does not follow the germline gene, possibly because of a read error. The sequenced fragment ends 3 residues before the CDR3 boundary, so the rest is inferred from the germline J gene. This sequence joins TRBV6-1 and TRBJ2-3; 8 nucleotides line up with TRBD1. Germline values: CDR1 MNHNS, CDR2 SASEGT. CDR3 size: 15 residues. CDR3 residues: CASSARQGRTETQYF. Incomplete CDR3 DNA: TGTGCCAGCAGTGCGCGACAGGGGAGGACAGAGACG.

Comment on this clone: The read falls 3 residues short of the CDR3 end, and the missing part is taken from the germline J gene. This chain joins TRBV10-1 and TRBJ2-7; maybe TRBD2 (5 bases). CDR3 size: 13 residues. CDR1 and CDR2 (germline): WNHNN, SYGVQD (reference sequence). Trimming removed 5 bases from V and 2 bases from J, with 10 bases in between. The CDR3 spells CASSMDLTYEQYF. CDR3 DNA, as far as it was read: TGCGCCAGCAGTATGGACTTAACCTACGAG.

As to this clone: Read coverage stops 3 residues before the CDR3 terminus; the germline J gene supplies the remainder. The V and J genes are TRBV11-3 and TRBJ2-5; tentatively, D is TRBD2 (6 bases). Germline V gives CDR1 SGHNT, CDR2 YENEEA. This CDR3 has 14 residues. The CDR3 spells CASSLTSSTDTQYF. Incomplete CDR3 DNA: TGTGCCAGCAGCTTGACTAGTAGCACAGATACC.

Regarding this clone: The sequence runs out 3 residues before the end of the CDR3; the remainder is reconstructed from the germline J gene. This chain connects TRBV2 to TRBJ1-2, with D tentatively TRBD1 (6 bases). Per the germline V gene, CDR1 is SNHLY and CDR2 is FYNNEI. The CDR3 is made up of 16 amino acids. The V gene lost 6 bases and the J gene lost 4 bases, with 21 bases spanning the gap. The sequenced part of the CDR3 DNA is TGTGCCAGCAGCTCGCACTCAGGGGCCAACCTCTATGGC. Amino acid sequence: CASSSHSGANLYG. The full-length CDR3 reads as CASSSHSGANLYGYTF.

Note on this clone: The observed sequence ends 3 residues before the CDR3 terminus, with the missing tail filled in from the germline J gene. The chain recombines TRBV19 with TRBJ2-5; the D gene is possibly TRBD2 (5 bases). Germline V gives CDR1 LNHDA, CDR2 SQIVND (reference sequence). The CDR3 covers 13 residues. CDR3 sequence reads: CASRRASTDTQYF. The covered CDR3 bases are TGTGCCAGTAGACGGGCTAGCACAGATACC.

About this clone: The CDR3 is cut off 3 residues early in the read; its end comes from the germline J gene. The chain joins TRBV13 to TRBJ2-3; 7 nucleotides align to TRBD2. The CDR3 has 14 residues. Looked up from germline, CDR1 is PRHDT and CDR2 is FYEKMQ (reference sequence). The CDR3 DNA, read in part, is TGTGCCAGCAGCTCGAGACTAGCACGGGAGACG. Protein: CASSSRLARET. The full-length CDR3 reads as CASSSRLARETQYF.